This T cell receptor (beta chain) came from a study of blood T cell repertoires in COVID-19. As for the study in general: Acute and convalescent COVID-19 samples came from the United States, Italy and Spain. In each case, the material was cDNA or gDNA derived from T cells, B-cell-depleted T cells, or PBMCs.

In the original processing: Reference gene primer amplification in the assay estimated nucleated cell counts. TCRdb's copy holds only in-frame clones and misses some; the assay was immunoSEQ multiplex PCR. Clone size and the V and J calls come from that table; the DNA yielded D and trimming. The sample shows about 400,000 clones, 89% of them seen only once. V lost 2 bases, J lost 3 bases, and 7 bases lay in between. This CDR3 region has 12 residues. Germline CDR1 is GTSNPN and CDR2 is SVGIG (reference sequence). The J gene is TRBJ1-2, the V gene TRBV30; weak D call: TRBD1 (5 bases). Sequencing was done on a sample of peripheral blood. This clonotype was obtained from a man between 40 and 49 years old with acute or convalescent COVID-19. DNA for the CDR3: TGTGCCTGGAGTAGGGGTGACTATGGCTACACCTTC. Its protein product is CAWSRGDYGYTF. Combining the CDR3 with reference TRBV30 and TRBJ1-2 gives the whole variable domain SQTIHQWPATLVQPVGSPLSLECTVEGTSNPNLYWYRQAAGRGLQLLFYSVGIGQISSEVPQNLSASRPQDRQFILSSKKLLLSDSGFYLCAWSRGDYGYTFGSGTRLTVV.